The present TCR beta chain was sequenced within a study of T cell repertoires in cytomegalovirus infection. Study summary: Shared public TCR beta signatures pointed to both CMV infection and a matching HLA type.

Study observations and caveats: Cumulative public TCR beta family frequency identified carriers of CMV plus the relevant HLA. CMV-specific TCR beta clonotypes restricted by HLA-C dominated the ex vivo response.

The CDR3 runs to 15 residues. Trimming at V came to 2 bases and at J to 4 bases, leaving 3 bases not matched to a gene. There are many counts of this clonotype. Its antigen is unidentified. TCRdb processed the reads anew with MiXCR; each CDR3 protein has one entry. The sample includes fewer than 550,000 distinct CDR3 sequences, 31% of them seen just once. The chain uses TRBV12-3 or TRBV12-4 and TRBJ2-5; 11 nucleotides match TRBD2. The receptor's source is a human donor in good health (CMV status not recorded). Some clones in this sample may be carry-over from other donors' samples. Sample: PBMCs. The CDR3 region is CASSLRLAGRETQYF. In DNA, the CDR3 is TGTGCCAGCAGTTTAAGACTAGCGGGGCGAGAGACCCAGTACTTC.